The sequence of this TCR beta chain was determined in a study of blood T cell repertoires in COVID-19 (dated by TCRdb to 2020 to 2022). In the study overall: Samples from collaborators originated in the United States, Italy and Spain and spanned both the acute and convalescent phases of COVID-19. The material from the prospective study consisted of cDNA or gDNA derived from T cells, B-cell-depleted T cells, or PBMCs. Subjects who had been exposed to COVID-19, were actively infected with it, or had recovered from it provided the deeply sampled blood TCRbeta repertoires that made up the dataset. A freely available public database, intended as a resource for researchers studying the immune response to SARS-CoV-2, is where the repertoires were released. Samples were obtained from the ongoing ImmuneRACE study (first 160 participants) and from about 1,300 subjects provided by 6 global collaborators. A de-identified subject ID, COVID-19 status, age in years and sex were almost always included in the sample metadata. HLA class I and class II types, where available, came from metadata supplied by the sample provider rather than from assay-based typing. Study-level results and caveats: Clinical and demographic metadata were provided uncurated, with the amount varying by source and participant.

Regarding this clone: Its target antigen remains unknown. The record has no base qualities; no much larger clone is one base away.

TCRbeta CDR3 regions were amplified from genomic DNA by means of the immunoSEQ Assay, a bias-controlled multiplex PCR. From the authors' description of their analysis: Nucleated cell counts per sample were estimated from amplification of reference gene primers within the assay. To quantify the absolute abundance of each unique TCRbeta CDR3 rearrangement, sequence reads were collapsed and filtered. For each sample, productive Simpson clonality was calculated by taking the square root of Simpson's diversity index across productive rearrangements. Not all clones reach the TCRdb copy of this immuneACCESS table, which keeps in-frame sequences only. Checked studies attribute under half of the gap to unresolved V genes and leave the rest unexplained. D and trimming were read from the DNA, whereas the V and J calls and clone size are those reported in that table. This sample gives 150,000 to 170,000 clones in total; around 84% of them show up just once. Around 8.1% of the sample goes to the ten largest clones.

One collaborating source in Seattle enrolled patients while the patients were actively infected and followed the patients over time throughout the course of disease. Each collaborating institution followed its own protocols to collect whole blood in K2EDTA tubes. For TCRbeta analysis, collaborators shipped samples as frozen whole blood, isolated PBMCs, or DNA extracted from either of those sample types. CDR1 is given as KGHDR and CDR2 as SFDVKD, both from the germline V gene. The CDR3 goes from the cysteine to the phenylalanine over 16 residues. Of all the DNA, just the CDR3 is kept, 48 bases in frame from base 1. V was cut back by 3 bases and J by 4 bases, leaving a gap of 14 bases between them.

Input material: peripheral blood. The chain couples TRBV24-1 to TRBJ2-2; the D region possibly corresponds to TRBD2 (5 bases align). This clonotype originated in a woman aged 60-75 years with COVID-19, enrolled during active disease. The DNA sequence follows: TGTGCCACCAGTGATCCTTCCGGACTGGGCACCGGGGAGCTGTTTTTT. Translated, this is CATSDPSGLGTGELFF.